This T cell receptor beta chain was documented in a study of cytomegalovirus exposure and HLA in healthy donors. Overall study context: Genetic ancestry analysis placed around four fifths of the approximately 390 donors that were genotyped in the Caucasian-associated cluster. Notes on the study in general: Association of under 20,000 TCR beta sequences with HLA alleles was found at 0.05 false discovery rate in a later analysis.

PCR amplification relied on 60 Vbeta primers (plus 13 Jbeta primers). As processed by the authors: Approximately 9.9 million of some 80 million unique TCR beta chains were shared, per a later count. Clones were sequenced by immunoSEQ multiplex PCR, and TCRdb holds only the in-frame ones, with some missing. V, J and clone size reflect that table, while D and trimming were determined from the DNA. The table shows 120,000 or so clones, with 60% to 80% occurring only once. CDR3 size: 15 residues. V lost 5 bases and J lost 8; bases outside the gene matches: 9. Per germline, CDR1 MDHEN and CDR2 SYDVKM. As regards this clone: The antigen remains unidentified.

The chain joins TRBV28 to TRBJ1-4, with 9 bases identical to TRBD1. Sample: PBMCs. This TCR derives from a man aged 25 to 40 in good health and CMV-seronegative. The CDR3 spells CASSTPGTGREKLFF. DNA for the CDR3: TGTGCCAGCAGTACCCCCGGGACAGGGAGAGAAAAACTGTTTTTT. Full variable domain (rest looked up from reference TRBV28 and TRBJ1-4): DVKVTQSSRYLVKRTGEKVFLECVQDMDHENMFWYRQDPGLGLRLIYFSYDVKMKEKGDIPEGYSVSREKKERFSLILESASTNQTSMYLCASSTPGTGREKLFFGSGTQLSVL.